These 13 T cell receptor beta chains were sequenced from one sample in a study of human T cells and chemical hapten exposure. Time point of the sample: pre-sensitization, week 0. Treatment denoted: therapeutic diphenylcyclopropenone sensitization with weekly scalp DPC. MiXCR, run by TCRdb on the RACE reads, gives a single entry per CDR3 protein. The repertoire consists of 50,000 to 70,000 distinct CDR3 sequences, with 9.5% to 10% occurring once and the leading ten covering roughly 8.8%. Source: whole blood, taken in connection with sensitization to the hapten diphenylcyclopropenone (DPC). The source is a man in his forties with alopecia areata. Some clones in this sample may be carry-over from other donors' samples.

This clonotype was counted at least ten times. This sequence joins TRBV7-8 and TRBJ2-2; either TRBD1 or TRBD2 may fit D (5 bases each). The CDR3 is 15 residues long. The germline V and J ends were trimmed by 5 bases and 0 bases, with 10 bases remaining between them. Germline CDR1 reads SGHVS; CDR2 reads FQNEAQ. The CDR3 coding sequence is TGTGCCAGCAGCCCGGGGCAGGCGAACACCGGGGAGCTGTTTTTT. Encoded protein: CASSPGQANTGELFF.

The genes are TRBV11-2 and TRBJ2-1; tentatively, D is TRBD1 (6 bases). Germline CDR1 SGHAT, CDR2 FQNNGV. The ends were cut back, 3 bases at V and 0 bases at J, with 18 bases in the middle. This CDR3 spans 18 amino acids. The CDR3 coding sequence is TGTGCCAGCAGCTTCCCCCGAGGACAGCATCTCTCCTACAATGAGCAGTTCTTC. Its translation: CASSFPRGQHLSYNEQFF.

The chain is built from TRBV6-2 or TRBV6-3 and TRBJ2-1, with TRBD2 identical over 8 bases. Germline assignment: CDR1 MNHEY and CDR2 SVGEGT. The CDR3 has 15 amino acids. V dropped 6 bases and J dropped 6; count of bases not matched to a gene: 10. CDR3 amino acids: CASSPEVAGSNEQFF. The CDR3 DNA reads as TGTGCCAGCAGCCCTGAAGTAGCGGGAAGCAATGAGCAGTTCTTC.

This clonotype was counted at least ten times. The CDR3 DNA reads as TGTGCCAGCAGCTTGCTAGTATCGGATACGCAGTATTTT. Protein sequence: CASSLLVSDTQYF. The chain couples TRBV5-4 to TRBJ2-3, with D unclear. CDR3 length equals 13 residues. Germline lookup yields CDR1 SGHNT and CDR2 YYREEE (reference sequence). Trimming removed 1 base from V and 6 bases from J, with 9 bases in between.

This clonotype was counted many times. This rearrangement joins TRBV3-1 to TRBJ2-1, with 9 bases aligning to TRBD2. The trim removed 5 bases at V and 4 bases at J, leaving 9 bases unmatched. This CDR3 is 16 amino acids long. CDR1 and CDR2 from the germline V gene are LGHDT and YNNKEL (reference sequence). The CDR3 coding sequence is TGTGCCAGCAGCGAACTTGTGACTAGCGGTTACAATGAGCAGTTCTTC. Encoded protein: CASSELVTSGYNEQFF.

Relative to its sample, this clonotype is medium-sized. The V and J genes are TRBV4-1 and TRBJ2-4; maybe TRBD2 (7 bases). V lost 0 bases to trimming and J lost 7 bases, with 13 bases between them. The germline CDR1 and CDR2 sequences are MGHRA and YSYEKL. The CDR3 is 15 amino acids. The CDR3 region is CASSQDKGEGNIQYF. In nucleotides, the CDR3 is TGCGCCAGCAGCCAAGATAAGGGGGAGGGGAACATTCAGTACTTC.

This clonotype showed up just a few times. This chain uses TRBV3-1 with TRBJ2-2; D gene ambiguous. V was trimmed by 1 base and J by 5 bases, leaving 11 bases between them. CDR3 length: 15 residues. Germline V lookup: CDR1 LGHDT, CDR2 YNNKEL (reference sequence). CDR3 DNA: TGTGCCAGCAGCCAAGCATTCCAAGCAACCGGGGAGCTGTTTTTT. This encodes CASSQAFQATGELFF. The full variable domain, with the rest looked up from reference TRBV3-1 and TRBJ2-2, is DTAVSQTPKYLVTQMGNDKSIKCEQNLGHDTMYWYKQDSKKFLKIMFSYNNKELIINETVPNRFSPKSPDKAHLNLHINSLELGDSAVYFCASSQAFQATGELFFGEGSRLTVL.

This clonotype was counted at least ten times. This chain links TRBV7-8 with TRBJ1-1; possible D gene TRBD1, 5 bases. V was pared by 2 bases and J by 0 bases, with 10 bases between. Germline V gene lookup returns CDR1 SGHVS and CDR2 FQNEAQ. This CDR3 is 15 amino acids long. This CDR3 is CASSLKRGMNTEAFF. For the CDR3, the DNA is TGTGCCAGCAGCTTAAAGAGGGGTATGAACACTGAAGCTTTCTTT.

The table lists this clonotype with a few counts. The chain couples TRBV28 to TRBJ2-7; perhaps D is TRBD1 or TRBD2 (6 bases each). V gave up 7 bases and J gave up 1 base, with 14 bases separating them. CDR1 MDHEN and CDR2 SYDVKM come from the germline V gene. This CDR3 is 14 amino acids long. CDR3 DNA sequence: TGTGCCAGCATGAGGGGGGACGTATCCTACGAGCAGTACTTC. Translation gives CASMRGDVSYEQYF.

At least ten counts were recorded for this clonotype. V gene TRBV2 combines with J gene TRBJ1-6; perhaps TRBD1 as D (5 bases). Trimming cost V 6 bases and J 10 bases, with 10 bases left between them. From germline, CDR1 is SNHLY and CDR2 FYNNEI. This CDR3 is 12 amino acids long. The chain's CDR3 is CASSGGESPLHF. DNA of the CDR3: TGTGCCAGCAGCGGGGGGGAGTCACCCCTCCACTTT.

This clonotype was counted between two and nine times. CDR3 protein: CASSSPRRGRYEQYF. CDR3 bases: TGTGCCAGCAGTTCCCCCCGCAGGGGACGTTACGAGCAGTACTTC. The V gene is TRBV28, the J gene TRBJ2-7; TRBD1 might be the D (6 bases). The CDR3 is made up of 15 amino acids. V lost 4 bases, J lost 4 bases, and 17 bases lay in between. Germline V CDR1 and CDR2: MDHEN, SYDVKM.

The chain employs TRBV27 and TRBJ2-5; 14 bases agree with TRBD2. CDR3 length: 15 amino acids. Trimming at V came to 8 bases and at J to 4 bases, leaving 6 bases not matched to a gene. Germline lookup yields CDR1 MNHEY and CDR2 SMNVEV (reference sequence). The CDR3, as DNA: TGTGCCAGCCGTAAGGGACTAGCGGGAGCAGAGACCCAGTACTTC. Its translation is CASRKGLAGAETQYF.

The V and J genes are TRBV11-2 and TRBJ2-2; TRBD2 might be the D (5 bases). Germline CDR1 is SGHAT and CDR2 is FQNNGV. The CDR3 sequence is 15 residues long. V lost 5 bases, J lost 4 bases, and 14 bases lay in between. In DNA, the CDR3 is TGTGCCAGCAGCCTGTCCGGGATCGTCACCGGGGAGCTGTTTTTT. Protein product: CASSLSGIVTGELFF.